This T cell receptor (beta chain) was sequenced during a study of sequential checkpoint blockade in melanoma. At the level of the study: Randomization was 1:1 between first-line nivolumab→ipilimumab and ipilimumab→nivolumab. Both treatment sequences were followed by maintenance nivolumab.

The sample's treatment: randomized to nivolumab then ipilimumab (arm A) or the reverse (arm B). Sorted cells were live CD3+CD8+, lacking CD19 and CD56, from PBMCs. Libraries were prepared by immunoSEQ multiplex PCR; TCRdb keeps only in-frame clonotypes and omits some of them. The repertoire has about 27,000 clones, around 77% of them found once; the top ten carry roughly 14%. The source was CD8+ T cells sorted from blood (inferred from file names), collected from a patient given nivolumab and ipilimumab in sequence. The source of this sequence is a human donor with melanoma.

The CDR3 region has the DNA TGTGCCAGCAGCCCTGGGACAGGGTCCTACGAGCAGTACTTC. Translating gives CASSPGTGSYEQYF. The chain uses TRBV14 and TRBJ2-7; TRBD1 aligns across 9 bases. The germline gives CDR1 SGHDN, CDR2 FVKESK. Trimming removed 4 bases from V and 1 base from J; junction bases left unmatched: 2. CDR3 length: 14 residues.